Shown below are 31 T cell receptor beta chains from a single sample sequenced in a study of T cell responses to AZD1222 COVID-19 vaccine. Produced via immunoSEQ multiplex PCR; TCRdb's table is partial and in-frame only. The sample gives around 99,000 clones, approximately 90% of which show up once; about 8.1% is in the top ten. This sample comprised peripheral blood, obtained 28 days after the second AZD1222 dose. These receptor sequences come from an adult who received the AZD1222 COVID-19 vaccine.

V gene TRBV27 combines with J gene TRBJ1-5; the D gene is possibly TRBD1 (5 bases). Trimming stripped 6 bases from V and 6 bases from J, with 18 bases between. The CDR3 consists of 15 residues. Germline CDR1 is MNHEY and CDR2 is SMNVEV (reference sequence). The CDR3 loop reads CASSPRDRPGQPQHF. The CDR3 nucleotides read TGTGCCAGCAGCCCTCGGGACCGCCCAGGTCAGCCCCAGCATTTT.

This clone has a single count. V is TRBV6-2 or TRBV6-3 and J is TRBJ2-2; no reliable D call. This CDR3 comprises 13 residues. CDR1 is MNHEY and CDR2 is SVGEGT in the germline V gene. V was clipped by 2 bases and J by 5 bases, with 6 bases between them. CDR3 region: CASSYALTGELFF. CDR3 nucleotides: TGTGCCAGCAGTTACGCGCTAACCGGGGAGCTGTTTTTT.

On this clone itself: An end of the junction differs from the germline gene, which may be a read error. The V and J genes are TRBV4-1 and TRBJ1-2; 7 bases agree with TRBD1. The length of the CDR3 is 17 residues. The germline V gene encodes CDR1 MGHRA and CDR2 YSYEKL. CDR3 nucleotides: TGCGCCAGCAGACAAGATTACCGGCGGGGACAGCTATATGGCTACACCTTC. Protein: CASRQDYRRGQLYGYTF.

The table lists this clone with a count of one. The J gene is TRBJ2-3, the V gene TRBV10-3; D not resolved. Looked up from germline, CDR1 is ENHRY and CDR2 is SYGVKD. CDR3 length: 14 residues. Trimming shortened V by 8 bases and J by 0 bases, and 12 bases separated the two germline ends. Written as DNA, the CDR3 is TGTGCCATCGCGGAGCTACAGAGCACAGATACGCAGTATTTT. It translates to CAIAELQSTDTQYF.

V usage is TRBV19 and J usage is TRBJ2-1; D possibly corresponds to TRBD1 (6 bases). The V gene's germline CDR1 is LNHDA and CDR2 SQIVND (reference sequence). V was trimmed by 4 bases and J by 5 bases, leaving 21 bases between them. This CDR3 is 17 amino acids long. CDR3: CASSRNRDTGINNEQFF. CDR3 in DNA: TGTGCCAGTAGTAGGAACCGGGACACCGGAATAAACAATGAGCAGTTCTTC. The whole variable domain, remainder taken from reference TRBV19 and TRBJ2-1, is DGGITQSPKYLFRKEGQNVTLSCEQNLNHDAMYWYRQDPGQGLRLIYYSQIVNDFQKGDIAEGYSVSREKKESFPLTVTSAQKNPTAFYLCASSRNRDTGINNEQFFGPGTRLTVL.

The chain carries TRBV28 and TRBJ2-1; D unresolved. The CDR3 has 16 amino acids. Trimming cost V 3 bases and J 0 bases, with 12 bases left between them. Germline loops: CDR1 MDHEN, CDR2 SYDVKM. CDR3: CASSFGGYSSYNEQFF. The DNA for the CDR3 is TGTGCCAGCAGTTTTGGTGGGTATAGCTCCTACAATGAGCAGTTCTTC.

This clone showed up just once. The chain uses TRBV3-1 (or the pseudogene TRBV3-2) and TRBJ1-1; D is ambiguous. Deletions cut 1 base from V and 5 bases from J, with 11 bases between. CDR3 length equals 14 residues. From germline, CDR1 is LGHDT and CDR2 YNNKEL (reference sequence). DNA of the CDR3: TGTGCCAGCAGCCAAGGCGTGGGCGCGACTGAAGCTTTCTTT. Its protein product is CASSQGVGATEAFF.

The CDR3 loop is CASSYGQSYEQYF. The CDR3, as DNA: TGTGCCAGCAGCTACGGACAGTCCTACGAGCAGTACTTC. The gene calls are TRBV5-6 and TRBJ2-7, with D perhaps TRBD1 (6 bases). The germline V gene has CDR1 SGHDT and CDR2 YYEEEE. The CDR3 is 13 amino acids. V was pared by 3 bases and J by 1 base, with 8 bases between.

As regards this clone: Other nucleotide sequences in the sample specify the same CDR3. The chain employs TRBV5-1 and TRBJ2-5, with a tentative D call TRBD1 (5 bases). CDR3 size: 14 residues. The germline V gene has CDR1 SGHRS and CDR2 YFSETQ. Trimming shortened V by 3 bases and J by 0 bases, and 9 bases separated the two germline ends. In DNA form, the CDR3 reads TGCGCCAGCAGCTCGCGGACACACCAAGAGACCCAGTACTTC. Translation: CASSSRTHQETQYF.

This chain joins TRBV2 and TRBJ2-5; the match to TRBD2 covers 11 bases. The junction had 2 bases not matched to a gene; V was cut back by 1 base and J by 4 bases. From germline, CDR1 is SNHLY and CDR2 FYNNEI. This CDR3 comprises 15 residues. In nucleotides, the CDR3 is TGTGCCAGCAGTGAAGACGGGACTAGCGGAGAGACCCAGTACTTC. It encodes CASSEDGTSGETQYF.

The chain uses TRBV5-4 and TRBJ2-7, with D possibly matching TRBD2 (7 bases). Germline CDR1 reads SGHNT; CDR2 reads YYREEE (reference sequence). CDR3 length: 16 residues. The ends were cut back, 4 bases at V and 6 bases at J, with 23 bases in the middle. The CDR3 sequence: CASSPPGTLAIGEQYF. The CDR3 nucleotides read TGTGCCAGCAGCCCCCCCGGGACACTAGCGATCGGCGAGCAGTACTTC.

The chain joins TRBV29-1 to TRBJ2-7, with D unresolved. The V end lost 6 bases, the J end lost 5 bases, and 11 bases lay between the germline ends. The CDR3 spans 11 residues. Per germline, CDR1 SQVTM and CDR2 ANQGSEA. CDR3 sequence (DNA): TGCAGCGTGACCCATAATCACGAGCAGTACTTC. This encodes CSVTHNHEQYF.

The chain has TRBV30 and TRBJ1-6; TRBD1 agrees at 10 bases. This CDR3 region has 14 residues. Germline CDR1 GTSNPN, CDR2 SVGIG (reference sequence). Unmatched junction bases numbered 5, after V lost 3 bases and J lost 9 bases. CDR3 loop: CAWSPGTGASPLHF. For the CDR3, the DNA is TGTGCCTGGAGCCCCGGGACAGGGGCTTCACCCCTCCACTTT.

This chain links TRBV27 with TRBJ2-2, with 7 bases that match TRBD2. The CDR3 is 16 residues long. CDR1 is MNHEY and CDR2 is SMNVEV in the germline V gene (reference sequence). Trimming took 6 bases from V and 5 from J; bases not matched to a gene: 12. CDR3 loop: CASRVRREEGTGELFF. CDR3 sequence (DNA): TGTGCCAGCAGAGTGCGACGGGAGGAGGGAACCGGGGAGCTGTTTTTT.

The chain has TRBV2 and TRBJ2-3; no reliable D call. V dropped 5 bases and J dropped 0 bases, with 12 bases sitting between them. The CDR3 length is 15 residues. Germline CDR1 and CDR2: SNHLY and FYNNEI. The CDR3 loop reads CASSLQMTSTDTQYF. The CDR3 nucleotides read TGTGCCAGCAGTTTACAGATGACTAGCACAGATACGCAGTATTTT. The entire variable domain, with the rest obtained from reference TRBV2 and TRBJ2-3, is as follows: EPEVTQTPSHQVTQMGQEVILRCVPISNHLYFYWYRQILGQKVEFLVSFYNNEISEKSEIFDDQFSVERPDGSNFTLKIRSTKLEDSAMYFCASSLQMTSTDTQYFGPGTRLTVL.

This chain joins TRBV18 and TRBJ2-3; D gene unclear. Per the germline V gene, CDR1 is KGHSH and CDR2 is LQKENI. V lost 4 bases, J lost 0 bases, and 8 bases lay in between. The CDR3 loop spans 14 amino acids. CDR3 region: CASSRLDSTDTQYF. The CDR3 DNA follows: TGTGCCAGCTCACGATTGGATAGCACAGATACGCAGTATTTT.

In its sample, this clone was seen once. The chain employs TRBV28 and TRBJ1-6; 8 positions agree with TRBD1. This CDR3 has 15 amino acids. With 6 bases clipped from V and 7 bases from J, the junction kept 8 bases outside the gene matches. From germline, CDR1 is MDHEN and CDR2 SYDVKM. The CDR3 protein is CASRTRQGRNSPLHF. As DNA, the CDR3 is TGTGCCAGCAGGACGAGACAGGGGCGCAATTCACCCCTCCACTTT.

The DNA of the CDR3 is TGTGCCAGTAGTATATCGGAGAGGGGGGCCCGTCTGTTTTTT. Translation: CASSISERGARLFF. This chain joins TRBV19 and TRBJ1-4; a weak D match, TRBD1 (6 bases). The length of the CDR3 is 14 residues. CDR1 is LNHDA and CDR2 is SQIVND in the germline V gene (reference sequence). The V and J ends lost 2 bases and 14 bases respectively, with 18 bases between them.

Here the CDR3 reads CASSDAPGASYNEQFF. The CDR3 DNA sequence: TGTGCCAGCAGTGATGCGCCGGGGGCCTCCTACAATGAGCAGTTCTTC. This sequence joins TRBV6-1 and TRBJ2-1; either TRBD1 or TRBD2 may supply D (6 bases each). This CDR3 has 16 residues. V dropped 3 bases and J dropped 0 bases, with 12 bases sitting between them. Germline values: CDR1 MNHNS, CDR2 SASEGT.

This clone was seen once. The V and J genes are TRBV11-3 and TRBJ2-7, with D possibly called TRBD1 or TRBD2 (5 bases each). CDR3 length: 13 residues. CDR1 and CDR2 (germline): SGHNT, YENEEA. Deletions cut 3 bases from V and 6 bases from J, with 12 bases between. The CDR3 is CASSFSGRGEQYF. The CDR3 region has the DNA TGTGCCAGCAGCTTTTCGGGAAGGGGCGAGCAGTACTTC.

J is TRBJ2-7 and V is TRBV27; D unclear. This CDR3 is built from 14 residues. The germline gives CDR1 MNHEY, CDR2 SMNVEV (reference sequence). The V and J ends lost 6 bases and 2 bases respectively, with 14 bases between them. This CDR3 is CASSPLGQPYEQYF. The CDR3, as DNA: TGTGCCAGCAGCCCCCTAGGGCAGCCCTACGAGCAGTACTTC.

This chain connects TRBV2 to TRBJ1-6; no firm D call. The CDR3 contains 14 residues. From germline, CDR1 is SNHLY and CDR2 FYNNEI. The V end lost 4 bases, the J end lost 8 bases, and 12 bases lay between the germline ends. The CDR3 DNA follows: TGTGCCAGCAGTGGTTCAGGAGCCTATTCACCCCTCCACTTT. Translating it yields CASSGSGAYSPLHF.

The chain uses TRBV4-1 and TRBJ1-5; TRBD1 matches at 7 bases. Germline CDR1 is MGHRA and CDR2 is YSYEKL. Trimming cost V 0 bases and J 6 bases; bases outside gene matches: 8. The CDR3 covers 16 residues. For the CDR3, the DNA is TGCGCCAGCAGCCAAGACGGGACAGTTGCAAGTCAGCCCCAGCATTTT. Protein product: CASSQDGTVASQPQHF.

The CDR3 sequence is CASSYKDRAYGYTF. DNA of the CDR3: TGTGCCAGCAGTTACAAGGACAGGGCCTATGGCTACACCTTC. The chain is built from TRBV6-5 and TRBJ1-2, with 8 positions matching TRBD1. The CDR3 sequence is 14 residues long. Germline V lookup: CDR1 MNHEY, CDR2 SVGAGI. V shed 2 bases, J shed 4 bases, and the junction held 3 bases outside the gene matches.

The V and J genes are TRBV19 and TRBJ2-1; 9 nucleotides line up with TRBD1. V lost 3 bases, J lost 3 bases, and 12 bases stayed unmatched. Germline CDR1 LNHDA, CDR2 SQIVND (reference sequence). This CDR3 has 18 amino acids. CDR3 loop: CASSIWGPGQGNYNEQFF. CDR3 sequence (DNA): TGTGCCAGTAGTATTTGGGGGCCGGGACAGGGTAACTACAATGAGCAGTTCTTC.

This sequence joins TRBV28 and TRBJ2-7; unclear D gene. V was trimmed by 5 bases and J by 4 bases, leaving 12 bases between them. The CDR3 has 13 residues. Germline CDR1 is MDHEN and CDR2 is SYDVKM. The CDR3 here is CASSRPPGYEQYF. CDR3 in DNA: TGTGCCAGCAGTCGCCCCCCCGGGTACGAGCAGTACTTC.

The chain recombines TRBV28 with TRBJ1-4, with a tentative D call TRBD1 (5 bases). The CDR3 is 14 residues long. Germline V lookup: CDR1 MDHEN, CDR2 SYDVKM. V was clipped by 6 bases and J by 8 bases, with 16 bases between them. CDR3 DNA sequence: TGTGCCAGCAGCCTGGGGGGGGGATACGAAAAACTGTTTTTT. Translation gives CASSLGGGYEKLFF.

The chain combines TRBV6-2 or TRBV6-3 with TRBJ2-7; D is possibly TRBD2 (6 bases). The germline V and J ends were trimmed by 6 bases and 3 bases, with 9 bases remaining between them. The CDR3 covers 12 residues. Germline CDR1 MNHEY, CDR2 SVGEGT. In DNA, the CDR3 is TGTGCCAGCAGCCCGACTAGCTACGAGCAGTACTTC. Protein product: CASSPTSYEQYF.

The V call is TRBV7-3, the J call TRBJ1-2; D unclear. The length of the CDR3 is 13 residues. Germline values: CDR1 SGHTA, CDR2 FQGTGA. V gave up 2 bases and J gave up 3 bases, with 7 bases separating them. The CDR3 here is CASSLGPDYGYTF. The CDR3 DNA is TGTGCCAGCAGCTTAGGGCCAGACTATGGCTACACCTTC.

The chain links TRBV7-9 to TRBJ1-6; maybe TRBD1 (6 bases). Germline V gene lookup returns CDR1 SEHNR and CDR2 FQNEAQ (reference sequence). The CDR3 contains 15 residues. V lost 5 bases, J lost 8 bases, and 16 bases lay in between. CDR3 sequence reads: CASSLSGTGYSPLHF. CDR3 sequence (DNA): TGTGCCAGCAGCCTCTCCGGAACAGGGTATTCACCCCTCCACTTT. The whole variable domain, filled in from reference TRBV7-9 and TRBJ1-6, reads DTGVSQNPRHKITKRGQNVTFRCDPISEHNRLYWYRQTLGQGPEFLTYFQNEAQLEKSRLLSDRFSAERPKGSFSTLEIQRTEQGDSAMYLCASSLSGTGYSPLHFGNGTRLTVT.

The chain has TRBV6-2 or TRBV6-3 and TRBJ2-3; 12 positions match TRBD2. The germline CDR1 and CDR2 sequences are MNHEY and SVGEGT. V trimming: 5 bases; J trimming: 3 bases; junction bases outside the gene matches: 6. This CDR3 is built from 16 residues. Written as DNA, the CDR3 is TGTGCCAGCAGTGCAAATGGACTAGCGGGAACAGATACGCAGTATTTT. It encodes CASSANGLAGTDTQYF.